What follows is one TCR beta chain and its context. The antigen remains undetermined. Here immunoSEQ multiplex PCR was the method, and the copy in TCRdb shows in-frame clones only, minus some. In the table there are 160,000 or so clones, roughly 86% of which are singletons. The germline gives CDR1 KGHSH, CDR2 LQKENI. Trimming took 1 base from V and 6 from J, leaving 18 bases between them. The CDR3 totals 16 residues. This specimen belongs to a study of T cell responses to AZD1222 COVID-19 vaccine. Notes on the study in general: Only a handful of individuals given AZD1222 were seropositive at baseline. Mostly white British, mostly female donors; authors suggested clonal diversity may be underestimated.

The chain links TRBV18 to TRBJ1-2; TRBD1 is a possible D gene (5 bases). The sequence came from an adult in good health. The source material was peripheral blood, sampled on day 0 of AZD1222 vaccination. CDR3 in amino acids: CASSPRQTDWADGYTF. In DNA, the CDR3 is TGTGCCAGCTCACCACGGCAGACAGATTGGGCCGATGGCTACACCTTC.